Listed below are T cell receptor beta chains from one sample, sequenced in a study of CD8+CD57+ T cells in acquired aplastic anemia. MiXCR, run by TCRdb on the reads, gives a single entry per CDR3 protein. The table includes hundreds of thousands of distinct CDR3 sequences, 55% to 75% detected once. Sequenced sample: sorted CD4+, CD8+, or CD8+CD57+ T cells (not recorded which) from PBMCs. The source is a human donor in good health, serving as a control. CDR3s leave out the opening cysteine and the closing phenylalanine or tryptophan. Each record gives: V gene, J gene, CDR3 protein.

V gene: TRBV20-1; J gene: TRBJ1-5; CDR3 protein: SARVGPQGNQPQH
V gene: TRBV7-9; J gene: TRBJ2-7; CDR3 protein: ASGGTGSAYEQY
V gene: TRBV20-1; J gene: TRBJ1-1; CDR3 protein: SARQGCGAF
V gene: TRBV3-1; J gene: TRBJ2-3; CDR3 protein: ASSQVAGGSTDTQY
V gene: TRBV10-3; J gene: TRBJ1-5; CDR3 protein: AISEPNQPQH
V gene: TRBV7-8; J gene: TRBJ2-5; CDR3 protein: ASSRSTGMVGETQY
V gene: TRBV5-1; J gene: TRBJ1-4; CDR3 protein: ASSAGTAKKKLF
V gene: TRBV7-3; J gene: TRBJ2-5; CDR3 protein: ATSTGTAKENPF
V gene: TRBV2; J gene: TRBJ1-2; CDR3 protein: ASSEGRQALKGYT
V gene: TRBV9; J gene: TRBJ1-1; CDR3 protein: ASSVSPMWNTL
V gene: TRBV20-1; J gene: TRBJ1-1; CDR3 protein: SATQLNTEAF
V gene: TRBV11-3; J gene: TRBJ2-7; CDR3 protein: ASSFRRSGEQY
V gene: TRBV19; J gene: TRBJ1-5; CDR3 protein: ASSPGQGARQPQH
V gene: TRBV20-1; J gene: TRBJ2-5; CDR3 protein: SATRTGVGETQY
V gene: TRBV20-1; J gene: TRBJ1-2; CDR3 protein: SARVLGGQRVSNYGYT
V gene: TRBV12-3/TRBV12-4; J gene: TRBJ2-3; CDR3 protein: ASRWVVTDTQY
V gene: TRBV19; J gene: TRBJ1-5; CDR3 protein: ASGGGLKGGSNQPQH
V gene: TRBV6-1; J gene: TRBJ1-4; CDR3 protein: ASSAPGQINEKLF
V gene: TRBV24-1; J gene: TRBJ2-1; CDR3 protein: ATSITSAGLGPYNEQF
V gene: TRBV5-8; J gene: TRBJ2-3; CDR3 protein: ASSFLTLGADTQY
V gene: TRBV9; J gene: TRBJ2-7; CDR3 protein: ASTRGYEQY
V gene: TRBV12-3/TRBV12-4; J gene: TRBJ2-7; CDR3 protein: ASSLGTGDAYEQY
V gene: TRBV4-3; J gene: TRBJ1-2; CDR3 protein: ASSPPVNYGYT
V gene: TRBV20-1; J gene: TRBJ1-1; CDR3 protein: SAVRGTIIEAF
V gene: TRBV9; J gene: TRBJ1-3; CDR3 protein: ASTREDGNTIY
V gene: TRBV5-1; J gene: TRBJ1-1; CDR3 protein: ARSGKGQGNTEAF
V gene: TRBV20-1; J gene: TRBJ1-5; CDR3 protein: SIRKGSGPPQH
V gene: TRBV19; J gene: TRBJ2-2; CDR3 protein: ASSSVLKSGNTGELF
V gene: TRBV12-5; J gene: TRBJ2-4; CDR3 protein: ASAVQQGENIQY
V gene: TRBV7-2; J gene: TRBJ1-4; CDR3 protein: AWSPPTWGEKLF
V gene: TRBV5-4; J gene: TRBJ1-5; CDR3 protein: ASSGSGGSNQPQH
V gene: TRBV5-4; J gene: TRBJ2-7; CDR3 protein: ACSLGGTSGTHEQY
V gene: TRBV24-1; J gene: TRBJ2-7; CDR3 protein: ATSRGQGRYEQY
V gene: TRBV7-9; J gene: TRBJ2-7; CDR3 protein: ASTASSSTDTQYY
V gene: TRBV20-1; J gene: TRBJ1-4; CDR3 protein: SAREATNEKLF
V gene: TRBV20-1; J gene: TRBJ2-5; CDR3 protein: SATPQGRAAQY
V gene: TRBV27; J gene: TRBJ1-1; CDR3 protein: ASSKGQGSTEAF
V gene: TRBV9; J gene: TRBJ2-2; CDR3 protein: ASSVGSGAGVGELF
V gene: TRBV11-2; J gene: TRBJ2-1; CDR3 protein: ASSLTGGPLGEQF
V gene: TRBV11-2; J gene: TRBJ2-5; CDR3 protein: ASSMLWTGAETQY
V gene: TRBV4-3; J gene: TRBJ2-5; CDR3 protein: ASSQDREGGRETQY
V gene: TRBV7-2; J gene: TRBJ1-1; CDR3 protein: ASSLDSANTSPF
V gene: TRBV12-3/TRBV12-4; J gene: TRBJ1-1; CDR3 protein: ASSQWIYEPF
V gene: TRBV7-3; J gene: TRBJ1-4; CDR3 protein: ASSQGPDQETLF
V gene: TRBV19; J gene: TRBJ2-2; CDR3 protein: ASTQPRSRGGELF
V gene: TRBV5-1; J gene: TRBJ2-3; CDR3 protein: ASSPDLGGGDTQY
V gene: TRBV7-2; J gene: TRBJ1-5; CDR3 protein: ASSLDRGPPYEQH
V gene: TRBV7-9; J gene: TRBJ2-1; CDR3 protein: ASSLGRGNNLQD
V gene: TRBV19; J gene: TRBJ1-2; CDR3 protein: ASSPGDRGSYGYT
V gene: TRBV10-3; J gene: TRBJ1-4; CDR3 protein: AIKPGQGDENLF
V gene: TRBV10-3; J gene: TRBJ1-1; CDR3 protein: ATGTGKAHRMNTEAF